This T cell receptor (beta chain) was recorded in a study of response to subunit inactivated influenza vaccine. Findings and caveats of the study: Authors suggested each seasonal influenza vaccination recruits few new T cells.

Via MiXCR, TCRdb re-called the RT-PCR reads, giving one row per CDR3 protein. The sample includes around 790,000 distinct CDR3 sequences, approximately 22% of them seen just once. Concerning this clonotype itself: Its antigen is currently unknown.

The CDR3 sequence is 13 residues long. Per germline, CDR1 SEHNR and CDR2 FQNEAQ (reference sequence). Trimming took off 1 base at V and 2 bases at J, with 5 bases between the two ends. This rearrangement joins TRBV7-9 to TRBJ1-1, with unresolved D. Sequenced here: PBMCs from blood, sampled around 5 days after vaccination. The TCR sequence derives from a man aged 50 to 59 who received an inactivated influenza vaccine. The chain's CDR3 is CASSLDSNTEAFF. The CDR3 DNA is TGTGCCAGCAGCTTAGACTCAAACACTGAAGCTTTCTTT.